These 19 T cell receptor beta chains originate from one sample sequenced in a study of breast tumors, draining lymph nodes, adjacent tissues. TCRdb called the multiplex PCR reads again in MiXCR, with one record for every CDR3 protein. The data hold 200,000 to 250,000 distinct CDR3 sequences, with 32% observed a single time. Axillary draining lymph nodes of breast cancer patients supplied the node samples. Sequencing input: axillary lymph node tissue. These receptors all stem from a female donor with breast cancer. Some clones in this sample may be carry-over from other donors' samples.

The table lists this clonotype with many counts. The chain links TRBV5-1 to TRBJ1-4; D perhaps matches TRBD1 (5 bases). V lost 3 bases, J lost 4 bases, and 10 bases lay in between. This CDR3 comprises 14 residues. Germline loops: CDR1 SGHRS, CDR2 YFSETQ. CDR3 bases: TGCGCCAGCAGCTCTGACAGCGTTAATGAAAAACTGTTTTTT. This sequence encodes CASSSDSVNEKLFF.

This clonotype was seen at least ten times. J is TRBJ1-4 and V is TRBV5-6; TRBD1 matches at 8 bases. The germline V gene has CDR1 SGHDT and CDR2 YYEEEE. CDR3 size: 15 residues. Trimming removed 4 bases from V and 6 bases from J; junction bases left unmatched: 8. CDR3 residues: CASSTGDRRHEKLFF. DNA of the CDR3: TGTGCCAGCAGCACCGGGGACAGGCGGCATGAAAAACTGTTTTTT.

The CDR3 here is CASSLFPPHEQFF. The CDR3 DNA reads as TGTGCCAGCAGTTTATTCCCCCCCCATGAGCAGTTCTTC. This chain connects TRBV27 to TRBJ2-1, with D unclear. V was trimmed by 1 base and J by 8 bases, leaving 9 bases between them. Germline CDR1 MNHEY, CDR2 SMNVEV (reference sequence). This CDR3 has 13 amino acids.

This clonotype came up once. A much more abundant neighbour one base away suggests this may be a read error. Without the conserved terminal phenylalanine or tryptophan, this CDR3 likely stems from a read error. This sequence joins TRBV3-1 and TRBJ2-5, with TRBD1 as a possible D gene (6 bases). The V end was cut by 4 bases, the J end by 2 bases, with 11 bases between. The germline V gene has CDR1 LGHDT and CDR2 YNNKEL (reference sequence). This CDR3 is 14 amino acids long. CDR3 DNA sequence: TGTGCCAGCAGCCGCCGGACAGCACAAGAGACCCAGTACTCC. Its protein is CASSRRTAQETQYS.

The chain links TRBV24-1 to TRBJ1-5; a possible D gene is TRBD1 (5 bases). The CDR3 sequence is 13 residues long. The germline gives CDR1 KGHDR, CDR2 SFDVKD. Trimming cost V 9 bases and J 4 bases, with 12 bases left between them. The chain's CDR3 is CATPLRTNQPQHF. In nucleotides, the CDR3 is TGTGCCACCCCCTTACGGACAAATCAGCCCCAGCATTTT.

This clonotype has at least ten counts. V and J are TRBV6-5 and TRBJ2-7, with TRBD1 matching over 9 bases. Trimming cost V 4 bases and J 3 bases; bases outside gene matches: 4. CDR1 and CDR2 (germline): MNHEY, SVGAGI. This CDR3 spans 14 amino acids. In nucleotides, the CDR3 is TGTGCCAGCAGTTCATCGACAGGGGGCTACGAGCAGTACTTC. Protein: CASSSSTGGYEQYF.

This clonotype showed up many times. The chain recombines TRBV20-1 with TRBJ2-1, with 14 bases fitting TRBD2. Germline lookup yields CDR1 DFQATT and CDR2 SNEGSKA (reference sequence). Trimming took 3 bases from V and 9 from J; bases not matched to a gene: 4. The CDR3 extends over 14 amino acids. CDR3 protein: CSARGLAGVPEQFF. The CDR3, as DNA: TGCAGTGCTAGGGGACTAGCGGGAGTACCTGAGCAGTTCTTC.

The chain recombines TRBV20-1 with TRBJ2-7; D call uncertain. The CDR3 loop spans 13 amino acids. The V gene's germline CDR1 is DFQATT and CDR2 SNEGSKA (reference sequence). Trimming cost V 4 bases and J 6 bases, with 16 bases left between them. CDR3: CSATPDGPCEQYF. The CDR3 DNA follows: TGCAGTGCTACACCGGACGGCCCCTGCGAGCAGTACTTC.

This clonotype was seen at least ten times. This rearrangement joins TRBV6-6 to TRBJ2-2; 15 positions match TRBD2. Germline V lookup: CDR1 MNHNY, CDR2 SVGAGI (reference sequence). Losses at the gene ends were 5 bases for V and 7 bases for J; bases not matched to a gene: 8. CDR3 length: 17 amino acids. The CDR3 sequence is CASSLGLAGGPIGELFF. The DNA of the CDR3 is TGTGCCAGCAGTCTCGGACTAGCGGGAGGGCCGATCGGGGAGCTGTTTTTT.

This clonotype was seen at least ten times. The chain carries TRBV5-1 and TRBJ1-2; D ambiguous. Per germline, CDR1 SGHRS and CDR2 YFSETQ. This CDR3 has 14 amino acids. Trimming left V 4 bases short and J 0 bases short, with 10 bases between. The CDR3 DNA sequence: TGCGCCAGCAGCCCAACTAGTGCTAACTATGGCTACACCTTC. It specifies CASSPTSANYGYTF.

In the case of this clonotype: One end of the junction does not line up with germline, which may come from a read error. The J gene is TRBJ2-7, the V gene TRBV29-1; TRBD1 or TRBD2 may be the D gene (6 bases each). This CDR3 contains 12 residues. Germline V gene sequence: CDR1 SQVTM, CDR2 ANQGSEA. The CDR3 here is CSVPTLYREEFF. In nucleotides, the CDR3 is TGCAGCGTCCCTACACTCTACAGGGAGGAGTTCTTC.

The table lists this clonotype with many counts. The CDR3 sequence: CSVGQGANTGELFF. The DNA of the CDR3 is TGCAGCGTTGGACAGGGGGCGAACACCGGGGAGCTGTTTTTT. The V gene is TRBV29-1, the J gene TRBJ2-2, with 9 bases fitting TRBD1. This CDR3 is built from 14 residues. J was trimmed by 0 bases and V by 4 bases; bases with no gene match: 0. CDR1 SQVTM and CDR2 ANQGSEA come from the germline V gene.

The rearrangement joins TRBV6-1 to TRBJ1-2; the D gene is possibly TRBD1 (5 bases). The V gene lost 5 bases and the J gene lost 5 bases, with 18 bases spanning the gap. Looked up from germline, CDR1 is MNHNS and CDR2 is SASEGT. This CDR3 region has 15 residues. This CDR3 reads CASSPRQGRVYGYTF. Here the CDR3 DNA reads TGTGCCAGCAGTCCCCGGCAGGGAAGAGTTTATGGCTACACCTTC.

V gene TRBV5-1 combines with J gene TRBJ2-5, with D maybe TRBD1 (6 bases). CDR3 length: 14 residues. Trimming cost V 2 bases and J 8 bases, with 16 bases left between them. Germline loops: CDR1 SGHRS, CDR2 YFSETQ. The CDR3: CASSLLDRLDTQYF. For the CDR3, the DNA is TGCGCCAGCAGCTTACTCGACAGGCTAGACACCCAGTACTTC.

This clonotype has at least ten counts. The chain uses TRBV29-1 and TRBJ2-3, with a possible D match to TRBD2 (6 bases). CDR1 is SQVTM, CDR2 ANQGSEA, per germline. V lost 7 bases to trimming and J lost 5 bases, with 25 bases between them. The CDR3 contains 16 residues. The DNA of the CDR3 is TGCAGCGCCGCGGTGGCTGTTGGCGGGATCGTAGATACGCAGTATTTT. Protein: CSAAVAVGGIVDTQYF.

In this sample, this clonotype turned up many times. The chain has TRBV20-1 and TRBJ2-7; D gene ambiguous. V lost 1 base and J 1 base, leaving 8 bases between the germline ends. The CDR3 consists of 13 residues. Looked up from germline, CDR1 is DFQATT and CDR2 is SNEGSKA (reference sequence). CDR3 bases: TGCAGTGCTAGAGCAACCGGGTCCTACGAGCAGTACTTC. This encodes CSARATGSYEQYF.

This clonotype was seen ten or more times. This chain joins TRBV12-5 and TRBJ2-1; 12 positions agree with TRBD2. The CDR3 consists of 14 residues. V was clipped by 6 bases and J by 8 bases; unmatched bases: 5. The germline V gene has CDR1 LGHNT and CDR2 FRNRAP. The CDR3: CASGTSGRGYEQFF. As DNA, the CDR3 is TGTGCTAGTGGGACTAGCGGGAGAGGTTATGAGCAGTTCTTC.

About this clonotype: A much larger clone lies one base from this, so it may be a read error. The rearrangement links TRBV9 to TRBJ2-7; 7 bases map to TRBD2. CDR1 and CDR2 (germline): SGDLS, YYNGEE. This CDR3 contains 18 residues. V was clipped by 0 bases and J by 2 bases; unmatched bases: 14. The CDR3 protein is CASSVDVGGGKVTYEQYF. The CDR3 region has the DNA TGTGCCAGCAGCGTAGATGTGGGGGGGGGGAAAGTCACCTACGAGCAGTACTTC.

This clonotype was seen a few times. A clone one base away is much larger, so this may be a read error. V gene TRBV20-1 combines with J gene TRBJ2-7; 9 nucleotides agree with TRBD2. Losses at the gene ends were 5 bases for V and 6 bases for J; bases not matched to a gene: 11. This CDR3 has 14 residues. Germline CDR1 and CDR2: DFQATT and SNEGSKA (reference sequence). The CDR3 DNA is TGCAGTGCTTTCTCCGGGACTAGCTTGCCCGAGCAGTACTTC. Its translation: CSAFSGTSLPEQYF.